This TCR beta chain was observed in a study of blood T cell repertoires in COVID-19. Turning to the study itself: From the United States, Italy and Spain came samples of acute and convalescent COVID-19. PBMCs, B-cell-depleted T cells, or T cells provided the cDNA or gDNA that made up the material.

Trimming took 1 base from V and 0 from J; bases not matched to a gene: 0. The CDR3 loop spans 14 amino acids. Germline V CDR1 and CDR2: MNHNS, SASEGT. As originally analysed: Estimated nucleated cell counts came from reference gene primer amplification. Assay used: immunoSEQ multiplex PCR; TCRdb lists only in-frame clones, some missing. Clone size and V and J calls were adopted from that table, with D and trimming inferred from the DNA. The sample comprises roughly 300,000 clones, 75% to 85% of which are singletons, and approximately 7.6% rests with the top ten. The V call is TRBV6-1, the J call TRBJ2-7; 7 nucleotides match TRBD1. The specimen sequenced was peripheral blood. The clonotype originates from a human donor in a cohort sampled during active COVID-19. CDR3 sequence: CASSEDRGSYEQYF. The DNA for the CDR3 is TGTGCCAGCAGTGAAGACAGGGGCTCCTACGAGCAGTACTTC.